A selection of T cell receptor beta chains follows, all from one sample in a study of T cell responses to AZD1222 COVID-19 vaccine. The protocol was immunoSEQ multiplex PCR, while the TCRdb copy is restricted to in-frame clones and leaves out a portion. The repertoire consists of 75,000 to 100,000 clones, with around nine tenths occurring once and the leading ten covering approximately 7%. Sequences were derived from peripheral blood, sampled on day 0 of AZD1222 vaccination. Receptors were obtained from an adult in good health. Both conserved end residues are part of each CDR3. D genes are given only for firm matches. For some rows the clone size is stated as once, few or many, or as a class when expanded; others skip it.

DNA	CDR3	D	J	size	V
TGTGCCAGCAGCTACTGCAGGGCCTGCGGCTACACCTTC	CASSYCRACGYTF	-	TRBJ1-2	-	TRBV3-1/TRBV3-2
TGCGCCAGCAGTGTTAGCCCCCCTAGGAAAGGCGTCTACGAGCAGTACTTC	CASSVSPPRKGVYEQYF	-	TRBJ2-7	-	TRBV10-1
TGCAGCGTTGCATGGGGACAGGGTCCCTACGAGCAGTACTTC	CSVAWGQGPYEQYF	TRBD1	TRBJ2-7	-	TRBV29-1
TGTGCCAGCAGCCATGACAGGGGGCGCGAAAAACTGTTTTTT	CASSHDRGREKLFF	TRBD1	TRBJ1-4	once	TRBV5-8
TGTGCCAGCAGTTACTCCCGCGGGGGGGACAATGAGCAGTTCTTC	CASSYSRGGDNEQFF	TRBD2	TRBJ2-1	-	TRBV6-2/TRBV6-3
TGTGCCAGTACCAACCGATCTAGCACAGATACGCAGTATTTT	CASTNRSSTDTQYF	-	TRBJ2-3	-	TRBV19
TGTGCCAGCAGCTTGGGGGACAGGACCACAGATACGCAGTATTTT	CASSLGDRTTDTQYF	TRBD1	TRBJ2-3	-	TRBV5-8
TGTGCCAGCAGTCCTGCCGGACTAGCGCACAACAATGAGCAGTTCTTC	CASSPAGLAHNNEQFF	TRBD2	TRBJ2-1	-	TRBV28
TGTGCCAGCAGCTCGCAATTAGCGGGGGGGCCAACAGATACGCAGTATTTT	CASSSQLAGGPTDTQYF	TRBD2	TRBJ2-3	-	TRBV7-2
TGTGCCAGCAGTTTTAGTATGGTCTCTGGAAACACCATATATTTT	CASSFSMVSGNTIYF	-	TRBJ1-3	-	TRBV28
TGTGCCAGCAGGAGGGTACAGGGGGAGGTCACTGAAGCTTTCTTT	CASRRVQGEVTEAFF	TRBD1	TRBJ1-1	-	TRBV5-6
TGCGCCAGCAGCTTATCTGGGACAGGGGTTAATAGGGCACCCCTCCACTTT	CASSLSGTGVNRAPLHF	TRBD1	TRBJ1-6	-	TRBV5-1
TGCGCCAGCAGCCCCCTTCCGGGACAGGGATCCGGGGAGCTGTTTTTT	CASSPLPGQGSGELFF	TRBD1	TRBJ2-2	-	TRBV4-1
TGCGCCAGCAGCCTAATAACAGGGGGCGGTCAGTACTTC	CASSLITGGGQYF	TRBD1	TRBJ2-7	-	TRBV4-3
TGTGCCAGCAGTTACTCGGGACAGGGTGACTACGAGCAGTACTTC	CASSYSGQGDYEQYF	TRBD1	TRBJ2-7	-	TRBV6-5
TGTGCCAGCAGTCCCTCCGTTGAGCAGTTCTTC	CASSPSVEQFF	-	TRBJ2-1	once	TRBV12-3/TRBV12-4
TGTGCCAGCTCACTGGGGACTGGGGACACTGAAGCTTTCTTT	CASSLGTGDTEAFF	-	TRBJ1-1	-	TRBV18
TGCAGCGTCGAGACCGGGACACCCTACAATGAGCAGTTCTTC	CSVETGTPYNEQFF	-	TRBJ2-1	-	TRBV29-1
TGTGCCAGCAGCCCACAGGGGGCGCGGGCTTACTCTGAAGCTTTCTTT	CASSPQGARAYSEAFF	TRBD1	TRBJ1-1	-	TRBV14
TGTGCCACCAGCAGAGGAGGTTCGGAGCGACCTTACGAGCAGTACTTC	CATSRGGSERPYEQYF	-	TRBJ2-7	-	TRBV15
TGTGCCAGCAGTTATCACGAAAAACTGTTTTTT	CASSYHEKLFF	-	TRBJ1-4	-	TRBV6-2/TRBV6-3
TGTGCCAGTAGTATAAACCACGGCGGCAGGACTTATTCGCCCCAGCATTTT	CASSINHGGRTYSPQHF	-	TRBJ1-5	-	TRBV19
TGTGCCAGCAGTTACGGGGCGGGAATCAGGGCTCGGGACTTC	CASSYGAGIRARDF	-	TRBJ2-5	-	TRBV6-2/TRBV6-3